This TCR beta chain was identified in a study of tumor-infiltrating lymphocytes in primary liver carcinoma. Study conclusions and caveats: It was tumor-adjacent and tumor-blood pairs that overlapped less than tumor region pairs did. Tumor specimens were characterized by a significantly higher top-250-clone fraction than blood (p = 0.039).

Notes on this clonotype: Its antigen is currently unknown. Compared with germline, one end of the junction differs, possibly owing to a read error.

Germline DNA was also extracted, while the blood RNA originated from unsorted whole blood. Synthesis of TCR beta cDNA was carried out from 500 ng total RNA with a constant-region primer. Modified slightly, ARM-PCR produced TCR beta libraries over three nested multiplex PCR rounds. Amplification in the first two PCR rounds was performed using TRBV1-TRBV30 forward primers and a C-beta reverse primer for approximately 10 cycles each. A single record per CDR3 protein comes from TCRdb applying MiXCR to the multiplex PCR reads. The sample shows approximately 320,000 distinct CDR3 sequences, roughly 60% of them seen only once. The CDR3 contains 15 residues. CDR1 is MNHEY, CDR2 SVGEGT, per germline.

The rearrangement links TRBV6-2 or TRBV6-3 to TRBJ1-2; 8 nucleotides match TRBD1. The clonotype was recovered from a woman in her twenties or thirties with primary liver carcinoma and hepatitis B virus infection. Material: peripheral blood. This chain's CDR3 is CGSRNNRGINYGYTF. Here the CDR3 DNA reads TGTGGCAGCAGAAATAACAGGGGGATTAACTATGGCTACACCTTC.